The clone carrying this T cell receptor (beta chain) is classed as large. Its specificity is not known. The sample is drawn from a study of STAT3 mutations in large granular lymphocyte leukemia. Overall study context: Among longitudinally sequenced T-LGLL patients, roughly half had canonical activating STAT3 mutations detected. Study outcomes and limitations: At least one immunodominant TCR beta clonotype appeared in every T-cell large granular lymphocyte leukemia patient. Some patients had dominant TCR clones larger than their STAT3 mutant burden.

V gave up 5 bases and J gave up 4 bases, with 11 bases separating them. This CDR3 is built from 13 residues. Germline assignment: CDR1 SGHNT and CDR2 YENEEA. Each sample's TCRbeta library yielded on average around 40,000 productive templates. Sequencing used immunoSEQ multiplex PCR; TCRdb keeps in-frame clones, though not all of them. In the table there are more than 10,000 clones, 81% of which are singletons. The TCR sequence derives from a man between 60 and 75 years old with T-cell large granular lymphocyte leukemia. Some clones in this sample may be carry-over from other donors' samples. Sample: peripheral blood mononuclear cells. The chain recombines TRBV11-3 with TRBJ1-2; D is unclear. CDR3: CASSTPTAYGYTF. The DNA of the CDR3 is TGTGCCAGCAGCACACCGACGGCCTATGGCTACACCTTC. Filled out from reference TRBV11-3 and TRBJ1-2, the complete variable domain reads EAGVVQSPRYKIIEKKQPVAFWCNPISGHNTLYWYLQNLGQGPELLIRYENEEAVDDSQLPKDRFSAERLKGVDSTLKIQPAELGDSAVYLCASSTPTAYGYTFGSGTRLTVV.